In its sample, the clone carrying this T cell receptor beta chain was seen a few times. The V and J ends lost 7 bases and 1 base respectively, with 10 bases between them. The CDR3 extends over 12 amino acids. CDR1 SQVTM and CDR2 ANQGSEA come from the germline V gene. For the second PCR, which ran for 7 to 11 cycles, a sample-barcoded 5' primer and a J-beta primer mix were used. A template-switch adaptor that had 12 random nucleotides put a tag on each cDNA molecule. MiXCR, applied by TCRdb to the 5' RACE reads, yields one record per CDR3 protein. This table has 350,000 to 450,000 distinct CDR3 sequences, about 55% appearing once. These data come from a study of blood T cells in healthy people across ages.

The clonotype was recovered from a man in his 60s in good health. The sample was blood. V usage is TRBV29-1 and J usage is TRBJ1-1, with no clear D. The CDR3 sequence is CSAGRANTEAFF. CDR3 coding DNA: TGCAGCGCCGGCCGGGCGAACACTGAAGCTTTCTTT.